Listed below are T cell receptor beta chains from one sample, sequenced in a study of OX40 agonist ivuxolimab in advanced cancers. Libraries were prepared by immunoSEQ multiplex PCR; TCRdb keeps only in-frame clonotypes and omits some of them. The table shows tens of thousands of clones, with around four fifths occurring only once. This specimen was CD4+ or CD8+ T cells sorted from blood, taken in a trial of the OX40 agonist ivuxolimab. These TCRs come from an adult with an advanced solid tumor such as melanoma, head and neck, liver or kidney cancer. Each CDR3 is given with its conserved first and last residue. A D gene is named only where the DNA matches it firmly. Only some rows state a clone size, as once, few, many or a class for expanded clones.

clone size: .
D gene: .
J gene: TRBJ1-2
V gene: TRBV4-2
CDR3 protein: CASSQGSKSYGYTF
CDR3 DNA: TGTGCCAGCAGCCAAGGGAGTAAGTCCTATGGCTACACCTTC

clone size: .
D gene: TRBD2
J gene: TRBJ2-4
V gene: TRBV19
CDR3 protein: CASSPGSGIKSLNIQYF
CDR3 DNA: TGTGCCAGTAGCCCGGGTAGCGGGATAAAGAGTTTAAACATTCAGTACTTC

clone size: .
D gene: .
J gene: TRBJ2-5
V gene: TRBV4-1
CDR3 protein: CASSQDHHVQETQYF
CDR3 DNA: TGCGCCAGCAGCCAAGATCACCATGTCCAAGAGACCCAGTACTTC

clone size: .
D gene: .
J gene: TRBJ1-2
V gene: TRBV7-2
CDR3 protein: CASSSGRNYGYTF
CDR3 DNA: TGTGCCAGCAGCTCGGGACGGAACTATGGCTACACCTTC

clone size: .
D gene: .
J gene: TRBJ2-2
V gene: TRBV5-1
CDR3 protein: CASSPVPGGRGGELFF
CDR3 DNA: TGCGCCAGCAGCCCCGTGCCCGGGGGACGGGGCGGGGAGCTGTTTTTT

clone size: .
D gene: .
J gene: TRBJ2-4
V gene: TRBV6-5
CDR3 protein: CASMDYAKNIQYF
CDR3 DNA: TGTGCCAGCATGGACTACGCCAAAAACATTCAGTACTTC

clone size: .
D gene: TRBD1
J gene: TRBJ1-2
V gene: TRBV4-3
CDR3 protein: CASSQELGQDYGYTF
CDR3 DNA: TGCGCCAGCAGCCAAGAGCTGGGACAGGACTATGGCTACACCTTC

clone size: .
D gene: .
J gene: TRBJ2-2
V gene: TRBV25-1
CDR3 protein: CASSEDRPNTGELFF
CDR3 DNA: TGTGCCAGCAGTGAAGACAGGCCGAACACCGGGGAGCTGTTTTTT

clone size: .
D gene: .
J gene: TRBJ1-1
V gene: TRBV7-8
CDR3 protein: CASSLAPYQRQNTEAFF
CDR3 DNA: TGTGCCAGCAGCTTAGCCCCTTATCAGCGGCAAAACACTGAAGCTTTCTTT

clone size: .
D gene: .
J gene: TRBJ2-2
V gene: TRBV6-4
CDR3 protein: CASSERQGSTGELFF
CDR3 DNA: TGTGCCAGCAGTGAGAGGCAGGGCAGCACCGGGGAGCTGTTTTTT

clone size: .
D gene: TRBD2
J gene: TRBJ2-2
V gene: TRBV10-3
CDR3 protein: CAISELAGTNTGELFF
CDR3 DNA: TGTGCCATCAGTGAGTTAGCGGGGACGAACACCGGGGAGCTGTTTTTT

clone size: .
D gene: .
J gene: TRBJ2-5
V gene: TRBV13
CDR3 protein: CASSLTKEGSGETQYF
CDR3 DNA: TGTGCCAGCAGCTTAACTAAGGAGGGTAGCGGAGAGACCCAGTACTTC

clone size: .
D gene: TRBD2
J gene: TRBJ2-3
V gene: TRBV27
CDR3 protein: CASGLAGGDTQYF
CDR3 DNA: TGTGCCAGCGGACTAGCTGGGGGAGATACGCAGTATTTT

clone size: once
D gene: TRBD1
J gene: TRBJ2-2
V gene: TRBV5-5
CDR3 protein: CASSGTGTGGAGELFF
CDR3 DNA: TGTGCCAGCAGCGGAACCGGGACAGGGGGCGCCGGGGAGCTGTTTTTT

clone size: .
D gene: TRBD2
J gene: TRBJ2-1
V gene: TRBV30
CDR3 protein: CAWMGGNSGLGGIGAPNEQFF
CDR3 DNA: TGTGCCTGGATGGGAGGGAATTCGGGTCTCGGGGGAATCGGAGCCCCAAATGAGCAGTTCTTC

clone size: .
D gene: .
J gene: TRBJ2-5
V gene: TRBV10-2
CDR3 protein: CASATTSQETQYF
CDR3 DNA: TGCGCCAGCGCGACTACCTCCCAAGAGACCCAGTACTTC

clone size: .
D gene: TRBD1
J gene: TRBJ1-1
V gene: TRBV27
CDR3 protein: CASSLSGQGITEAFF
CDR3 DNA: TGTGCCAGCAGTTTATCGGGACAGGGCATCACTGAAGCTTTCTTT

clone size: .
D gene: .
J gene: TRBJ1-2
V gene: TRBV4-2
CDR3 protein: CASSQDRPFYGYTF
CDR3 DNA: TGTGCCAGCAGCCAAGATAGGCCCTTTTATGGCTACACCTTC

clone size: once
D gene: .
J gene: TRBJ2-2
V gene: TRBV5-1
CDR3 protein: CASSFGATYTGELFF
CDR3 DNA: TGCGCCAGCAGCTTCGGGGCTACCTACACCGGGGAGCTGTTTTTT

clone size: .
D gene: TRBD1
J gene: TRBJ2-1
V gene: TRBV19
CDR3 protein: CASTHRPGQGDNEQFF
CDR3 DNA: TGTGCCAGTACCCACCGCCCGGGACAGGGGGACAATGAGCAGTTCTTC